The present T cell receptor beta chain was sequenced within a study of cytomegalovirus exposure and HLA in healthy donors. All the people who gave samples were healthy bone marrow donors. Worth noting for this clone: What it binds is not known.

PCR amplification relied on 60 Vbeta primers (plus 13 Jbeta primers). Method: immunoSEQ multiplex PCR; TCRdb's copy keeps in-frame clones and lacks some. This table has more than 85,000 clones, 84% appearing once. This CDR3 spans 19 amino acids. Study-wide findings and caveats: Follow-up analysis seemed to connect common viral pathogens with several of the most significant clusters identified. Sequencing likely generated an artifact that appeared as a cluster of highly shared sequence variants. Prior analysis indicated that the majority of TCR beta V segments exhibited productivity approximately 87% or approximately 30% of the time.

The sequenced material came from PBMCs. This receptor was taken from a woman younger than 30 in good health and CMV-seronegative. This chain uses TRBV21-1 with TRBJ2-1; the D segment call TRBD2 is taken from the table without a DNA check. TRBV21-1 is classified as a pseudogene. CDR3 sequence: CASSKVLASGHITYNEQFF. CDR3 nucleotides: TGTGCCAGCAGCAAAGTTTTGGCTAGCGGCCACATTACGTACAATGAGCAGTTCTTC.